This T cell receptor (beta chain) is drawn from a study of blood T cell repertoires in COVID-19. Study details: There were acute and convalescent COVID-19 samples, and they came from the United States, Italy and Spain. The analysed material was cDNA or gDNA that came from T cells, B-cell-depleted T cells, or PBMCs.

Per the original methods: The authors estimated nucleated cell counts from reference gene primer amplification. Sequencing used immunoSEQ multiplex PCR; TCRdb keeps in-frame clones, though not all of them. V, J and clone size reflect that table, while D and trimming were determined from the DNA. Here the sample spans fewer than 350,000 clones, around four fifths being singletons. Germline V CDR1 and CDR2: ENHRY, SYGVKD. This CDR3 contains 13 residues. J was trimmed by 8 bases and V by 5 bases; bases with no gene match: 8. Material: peripheral blood. This TCR was recovered from a woman between 50 and 59 years old with active or convalescent COVID-19. V and J are TRBV10-3 and TRBJ1-2; 7 bases line up with TRBD1. CDR3 DNA: TGTGCCATCAGTCAGACAGGGACGGCGGGCTACACCTTC. Amino acid sequence: CAISQTGTAGYTF.